Listed below are T cell receptor beta chains from one sample, sequenced in a study of blood T cell repertoires in COVID-19. Data came from immunoSEQ multiplex PCR; TCRdb stores just in-frame clones and leaves some out. This table holds more than 20,000 clones, 85% to 90% found once. Sequencing was performed on peripheral blood. These receptors were collected from a man aged 70 or older with acute or convalescent COVID-19. Each CDR3 is given with its conserved first and last residue. Fields, in order: J gene, clone size, D gene, V gene, CDR3 DNA, CDR3 protein. The D gene is left open where the match is weak. Only some rows state a clone size, as once, few, many or a class for expanded clones.

TRBJ2-1,.,.,TRBV9,TGTGCCAGCAGCGGACTACCTCAAACCTACAATGAGCAGTTCTTC,CASSGLPQTYNEQFF
TRBJ1-4,.,.,TRBV21-1,TGTGCCAGCAGCAGTTCCCTTCGCAGGTTGATGGCCCTTAATGAAAAACTGTTTTTT,CASSSSLRRLMALNEKLFF
TRBJ2-5,.,.,TRBV19,TGTGCCAGTAGTATAGAGGGGAACTGGGAGGAGACCCAGTACTTC,CASSIEGNWEETQYF
TRBJ1-2,few,.,TRBV23-1,TGCGCCAGCAGCAAGGGAGGATATGGCTACACCTTC,CASSKGGYGYTF
TRBJ2-1,.,TRBD2,TRBV29-1,TGCAGCGTCGGGACTAGCGGGATATACAATGAGCAGTTCTTC,CSVGTSGIYNEQFF
TRBJ2-7,.,.,TRBV15,TGTGCCACCAGCAGAGAGAGACTGTGGAGTCGGGAGCAGTACTTC,CATSRERLWSREQYF
TRBJ2-3,.,TRBD2,TRBV28,TGTGCCAGCAGTTTATATGCGGGAGGGCCCGCAGATACGCAGTATTTT,CASSLYAGGPADTQYF
TRBJ2-7,few,TRBD2,TRBV7-9,TGTGCCAGCAGCGCCGGGACTAGTGCAGAGCAGTACTTC,CASSAGTSAEQYF
TRBJ2-7,.,TRBD2,TRBV5-5,TGTGCCAGCAGCGTAGGGACTACCAACTACGAGCAGTACTTC,CASSVGTTNYEQYF
TRBJ2-5,.,TRBD1,TRBV27,TGTGCCAGCAGTCTCCTGGGGACAGGGGGCGCGATCCGAGAGACCCAGTACTTC,CASSLLGTGGAIRETQYF
TRBJ2-2,.,.,TRBV5-1,TGCGCCAGCAGCTTGTCCACGAACACCGGGGAGCTGTTTTTT,CASSLSTNTGELFF
TRBJ2-7,.,TRBD2,TRBV6-5,TGTGCCAGCAGTTACGGGGGAGGGAGCTACGAGCAGTACTTC,CASSYGGGSYEQYF
TRBJ1-4,.,.,TRBV7-2,TGTGCCAGCAGCTTAGGCGGGGCCGATGAAAAACTGTTTTTT,CASSLGGADEKLFF
TRBJ2-5,.,.,TRBV6-5,TGTGCCAGCAGCCGGGACATACGACAAGAGACCCAGTACTTC,CASSRDIRQETQYF
TRBJ2-5,once,TRBD2,TRBV7-2,TGTGCCAGCAGCTTTTCACTAGCGGGAGGGACGGAGACCCAGTACTTC,CASSFSLAGGTETQYF
TRBJ1-1,.,TRBD1,TRBV4-1,TGCGCCAGCAGCCAAGTTGGGACAGGTCGAGGCACTGAAGCTTTCTTT,CASSQVGTGRGTEAFF
TRBJ2-3,.,.,TRBV11-2,TGTGCCAGCAGCTTAGGACTGGAGGACGCAGATACGCAGTATTTT,CASSLGLEDADTQYF
TRBJ2-6,once,TRBD1,TRBV29-1,TGCAGCGTTTGGGGACAGGGTCTTACTGGGGCCAACGTCCTGACTTTC,CSVWGQGLTGANVLTF
TRBJ2-5,.,TRBD2,TRBV6-2/TRBV6-3,TGTGCCAGCAGTGACGGGACTAGCGGGTCCCCACGAGGAGAGACCCAGTACTTC,CASSDGTSGSPRGETQYF
TRBJ2-7,few,.,TRBV6-2/TRBV6-3,TGTGCCAGCAGCGCGAGTTCCACCGGGACTGACGAGCAGTACTTC,CASSASSTGTDEQYF
TRBJ1-6,.,TRBD1,TRBV3-1/TRBV3-2,TGTGCCAGCAGCCTCCGGGACAGATTTGATAATTCACCCCTCCACTTT,CASSLRDRFDNSPLHF
TRBJ1-1,.,.,TRBV6-6,TGTGCCAGCAGTTACGGGGCAGGGAACACTGAAGCTTTCTTT,CASSYGAGNTEAFF
TRBJ1-6,once,.,TRBV6-5,TGTGCCACCGAAAGACAGAATAATTCACCCCTCCACTTT,CATERQNNSPLHF
TRBJ2-1,.,.,TRBV7-2,TGTGCCAGCAGCTTAGAGTGGCCCAGAGAGCAGTTCTTC,CASSLEWPREQFF
TRBJ1-3,once,.,TRBV27,TGTGCCAGCAGTTTACTAGGGAGCTCTGGAAACACCATATATTTT,CASSLLGSSGNTIYF
TRBJ2-2,once,.,TRBV6-4,TGTGCCAGCAGAACAGGGCCAGGCACCGGGGAGCTGTTTTTT,CASRTGPGTGELFF
TRBJ2-7,.,.,TRBV28,TGTGCCAGCACCCTAGGGAGTTCCGAGCAGTACTTC,CASTLGSSEQYF
TRBJ2-7,.,.,TRBV28,TGTGCCAGCAGTTTAAAGGCAGGATATAGTGAGCAGTACTTC,CASSLKAGYSEQYF
TRBJ1-5,.,.,TRBV6-1,TGTGCCAGCAGCAGGGGTGGAAGCAATCAGCCCCAGCATTTT,CASSRGGSNQPQHF
TRBJ2-5,.,.,TRBV6-2/TRBV6-3,TGTGCCAGCAGTACTCGGACTCCCTCGGAGACCCAGTACTTC,CASSTRTPSETQYF
TRBJ2-5,.,TRBD2,TRBV28,TGTGCCAGCGAGGGAGGGGTAGCGGGAGTTAAAAAGACCCAGTACTTC,CASEGGVAGVKKTQYF
TRBJ1-5,.,.,TRBV6-2/TRBV6-3,TGTGCCAGCAGTGAGGGGGATCAGCCCCAGCATTTT,CASSEGDQPQHF
TRBJ2-4,.,TRBD1,TRBV6-5,TGTGCCAGCAGAAGACAGGGGGCGGGAGACATTCAGTACTTC,CASRRQGAGDIQYF
TRBJ1-4,few,TRBD1,TRBV11-2,TGTGCCAGCAGCTTAGGGACAGGGGGTAGTGAAAAACTGTTTTTT,CASSLGTGGSEKLFF
TRBJ2-1,few,TRBD2,TRBV5-1,TGCGCCAGCAGCTTAGGCGGGAGCTCCTACAATGAGCAGTTCTTC,CASSLGGSSYNEQFF
TRBJ2-4,.,TRBD1,TRBV19,TGTGCCAGTACCCATAGGAGGGCGGACAGGGTCACAAACATTCAGTACTTC,CASTHRRADRVTNIQYF
TRBJ2-1,.,TRBD2,TRBV7-2,TGTGCCAGCAGCCTTACGACTAGCGGACACAATGAGCAGTTCTTC,CASSLTTSGHNEQFF
TRBJ1-1,.,.,TRBV25-1,TGTGCCAGCAGTGCCCTAGGGGGGAACACTGAAGCTTTCTTT,CASSALGGNTEAFF
TRBJ2-4,.,.,TRBV2,TGTGCCAGCAGAGGGGGGAGGGCCAACATTCAGTACTTC,CASRGGRANIQYF
TRBJ2-5,.,.,TRBV5-4,TGTGCCAGCAGCTACCGGGGTGCAGAGACCCAGTACTTC,CASSYRGAETQYF
TRBJ2-1,.,TRBD2,TRBV7-2,TGTGCCAGCAGCTTAGGCGGGAGGGTCAATGAGCAGTTCTTC,CASSLGGRVNEQFF
TRBJ2-5,.,.,TRBV24-1,TGTGCCACCAGTGCCTCGGACACAAAACGGGAGACCCAGTACTTC,CATSASDTKRETQYF
TRBJ2-5,.,TRBD2,TRBV7-9,TGTGCCAGCAGCTTACCAAGGAGGGGTTTAGCGGGGAGGAGGGAGACCCAGTACTTC,CASSLPRRGLAGRRETQYF
TRBJ1-1,.,TRBD1,TRBV6-5,TGTGCCAGCAGTTATCGAGGGACAGCATGGACTGAAGCTTTCTTT,CASSYRGTAWTEAFF
TRBJ1-1,.,TRBD1,TRBV4-1,TGCGCCAGCAGCCAAGCCAGGGGGGAGACTGAAGCTTTCTTT,CASSQARGETEAFF
TRBJ2-7,.,TRBD2,TRBV11-3,TGTGCCAGCAGCCAGGGACTAGCGGGAGATCACGAGCAGTACTTC,CASSQGLAGDHEQYF
TRBJ1-1,.,.,TRBV5-1,TGCGCCAGCAAACCTTCGGAGATGAACACTGAAGCTTTCTTT,CASKPSEMNTEAFF
TRBJ1-4,.,.,TRBV7-8,TGTGCCAGCAGCTCCTTACAGGCTGGGGATGAAAAACTGTTTTTT,CASSSLQAGDEKLFF
TRBJ2-7,.,.,TRBV12-5,TGTGCTAGTGCTCAACCGGGACAATTTTCCTACGAGCAGTACTTC,CASAQPGQFSYEQYF
TRBJ1-2,.,TRBD1,TRBV12-3/TRBV12-4,TGTGCCAGCAGTTCCACCCAGGGGGACAGACTTACCTTC,CASSSTQGDRLTF
TRBJ2-5,.,TRBD1,TRBV7-9,TGTGCCAGCAGCCAGTACAGGGGACAAGAGACCCAGTACTTC,CASSQYRGQETQYF
TRBJ2-2,.,.,TRBV6-2/TRBV6-3,TGTGCCAGCAGCAAATCCAGAGGCCCCGGGGAGCTGTTTTTT,CASSKSRGPGELFF
TRBJ2-7,.,.,TRBV6-5,TGTGCCAGCAGGTTGAGAGATGAGCAGTACTTC,CASRLRDEQYF
TRBJ2-1,.,TRBD1,TRBV5-8,TGTGCCAGCAGCTTGCTTGGGACAGGGCAAAATGAGCAGTTCTTC,CASSLLGTGQNEQFF
TRBJ2-3,.,TRBD2,TRBV7-3,TGTGCCAGCACAAGCGGGAGCCCCACAGATACGCAGTATTTT,CASTSGSPTDTQYF